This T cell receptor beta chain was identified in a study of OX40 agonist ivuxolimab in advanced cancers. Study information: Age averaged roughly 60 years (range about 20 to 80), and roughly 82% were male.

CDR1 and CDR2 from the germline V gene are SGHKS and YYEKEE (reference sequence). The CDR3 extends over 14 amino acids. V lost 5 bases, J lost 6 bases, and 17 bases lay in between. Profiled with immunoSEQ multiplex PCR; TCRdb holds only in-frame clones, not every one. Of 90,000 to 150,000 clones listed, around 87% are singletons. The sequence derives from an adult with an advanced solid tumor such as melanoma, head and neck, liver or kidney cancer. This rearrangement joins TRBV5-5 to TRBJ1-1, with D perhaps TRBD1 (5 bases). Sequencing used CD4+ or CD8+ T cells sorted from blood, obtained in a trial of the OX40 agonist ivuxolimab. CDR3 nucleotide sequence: TGTGCCAGCAGGTGGGGGGAGAGTAGGCCTGAAGCTTTCTTT. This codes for CASRWGESRPEAFF.